This T cell receptor (beta chain) was obtained from a study of blood T cell repertoires in COVID-19. This clone was observed a handful of times. CDR1 is MDHEN, CDR2 SYDVKM, per germline. V lost 4 bases to trimming and J lost 8 bases; unmatched junction nucleotides: 8. The CDR3 sequence is 15 residues long. TCRdb's copy holds only in-frame clones and misses some; the assay was immunoSEQ multiplex PCR. The sample has under 300,000 clones, approximately 87% seen once. The sequence came from a man aged 55 to 70 with acute or convalescent COVID-19. The chain joins TRBV28 to TRBJ1-2; 12 bases are shared with TRBD1. Material: peripheral blood. For the CDR3, the DNA is TGTGCCAGCAGTTACCGGGACAGGGGGCAAGGAGGCTACACCTTC. This translates into CASSYRDRGQGGYTF.